This T cell receptor beta chain was identified during a study of shared clonotypes between healthy human individuals. Study details: Three plates each covered CD4 naive and memory; CD8 naive two, CD8 memory one.

The CDR3 is 14 residues long. Germline trimming cut 8 bases from V and 2 bases from J; bases unmatched to any gene: 8. The germline gives CDR1 MGHDK, CDR2 SYGVNS. CD45RO-negative cells were positively selected for CCR7, leaving out terminally differentiated effector memory CD45RA+ cells. As for this clone: Its antigen is not known.

For each subset, genomic DNA was distributed in equal portions over several immunoSEQ plates. Assay: immunoSEQ multiplex PCR; the TCRdb copy retains only in-frame clones and omits some. The sample carries 800,000 to 950,000 clones, about 96% recorded once. Broader study findings: What rarefaction showed was incomplete sorted-subset sequencing despite large depth.

This TCR derives from a man under 40 in good health. This chain joins TRBV25-1 and TRBJ1-1; 7 bases align to TRBD1. What was sequenced was naive CD8+ T cells sorted from blood. CDR3 DNA sequence: TGTGCCAGCGGAGGGGGCAGAGGCAACACTGAAGCTTTCTTT. It yields the protein CASGGGRGNTEAFF.